This TCR beta chain was obtained from a study of radiation and T cells in renal cell carcinoma. Overall study context: Nephrectomy followed 15 Gy stereotactic body radiation by 4 weeks.

Points on this clone: Its matching antigen is unknown.

Assay: immunoSEQ multiplex PCR; the TCRdb copy retains only in-frame clones and omits some. The sample lists some 120,000 clones; about 81% were seen once. Stated time point: blood 2 weeks post-SBRT. Described treatment: 15 Gy SBRT to primary tumor, nephrectomy 4 weeks later. This renal cell carcinoma was of the clear cell type. This CDR3 is built from 16 residues. The germline gives CDR1 SGHRS, CDR2 YFSETQ. Trimming left V 1 base short and J 5 bases short, with 18 bases between. Study-wide points: From baseline, blood top tumor clonotypes peaked at 2 weeks post-radiation.

This sequence joins TRBV5-1 and TRBJ1-1; D possibly corresponds to TRBD1 (5 bases). The TCR comes from a woman between 55 and 75 years old with renal cell carcinoma. Specimen: blood, collected from a patient whose treatment included radiotherapy and nephrectomy. The CDR3 reads CASSLRVPGAGTEAFF. CDR3 coding DNA: TGCGCCAGCAGCTTGCGGGTTCCCGGGGCAGGGACTGAAGCTTTCTTT.